This T cell receptor beta chain was found in a study of CD8 T cells in Susac syndrome. Losses at the gene ends were 4 bases for V and 5 bases for J; bases not matched to a gene: 20. Looked up from germline, CDR1 is LGHDT and CDR2 is YNNKEL (reference sequence). This CDR3 region has 19 residues. RNA totalling roughly 0.45 to 1 ug underwent reverse transcription with random hexamers. The CDR3 of TCR beta was amplified by immunoSEQ multiplex PCR across 54 Vbeta and 13 Jbeta. One entry per CDR3 protein, called by TCRdb with MiXCR from the immunoSEQ multiplex PCR reads. The table lists some 220,000 distinct CDR3 sequences, roughly 96% of them singletons, with 0.085% to 0.095% in the top ten.

The sample taken for sequencing was CD4+ T cells from PBMCs. The sequence was obtained from a human donor with multiple sclerosis. The genes are TRBV3-1 and TRBJ2-5; TRBD2 matches 9 bases. The CDR3 loop reads CASSRPRGSGRRAGETQYF. As DNA, the CDR3 is TGTGCCAGCAGCCGACCTCGTGGTAGCGGGAGACGCGCCGGTGAGACCCAGTACTTC.